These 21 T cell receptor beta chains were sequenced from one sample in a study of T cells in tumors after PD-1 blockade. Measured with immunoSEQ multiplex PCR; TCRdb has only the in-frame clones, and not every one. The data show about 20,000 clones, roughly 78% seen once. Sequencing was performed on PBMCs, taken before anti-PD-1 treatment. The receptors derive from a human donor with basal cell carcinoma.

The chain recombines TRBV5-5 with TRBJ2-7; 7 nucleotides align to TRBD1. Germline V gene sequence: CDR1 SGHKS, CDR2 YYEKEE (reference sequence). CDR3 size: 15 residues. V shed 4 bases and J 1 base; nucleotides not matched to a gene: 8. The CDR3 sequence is CASSMTGLKSYEQYF. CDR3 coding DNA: TGTGCCAGCAGCATGACAGGGTTGAAATCCTACGAGCAGTACTTC.

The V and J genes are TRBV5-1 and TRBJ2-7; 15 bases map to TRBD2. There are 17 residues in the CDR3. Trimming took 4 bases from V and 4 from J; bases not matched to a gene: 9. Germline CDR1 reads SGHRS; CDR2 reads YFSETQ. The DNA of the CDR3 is TGCGCCAGCAGCCGGACCGGGACTAGCGGGGGGACTTACGAGCAGTACTTC. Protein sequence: CASSRTGTSGGTYEQYF.

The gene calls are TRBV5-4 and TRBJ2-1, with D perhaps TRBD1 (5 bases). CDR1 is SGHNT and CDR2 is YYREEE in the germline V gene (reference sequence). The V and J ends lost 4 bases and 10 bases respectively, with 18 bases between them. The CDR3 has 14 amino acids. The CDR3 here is CASSPQYPSGEQFF. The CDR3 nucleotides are TGTGCCAGCAGCCCCCAGTACCCGTCAGGGGAGCAGTTCTTC. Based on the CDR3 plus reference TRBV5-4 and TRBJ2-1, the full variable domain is ETGVTQSPTHLIKTRGQQVTLRCSSQSGHNTVSWYQQALGQGPQFIFQYYREEENGRGNFPPRFSGLQFPNYSSELNVNALELDDSALYLCASSPQYPSGEQFFGPGTRLTVL.

The CDR3 here is CARCDGGGREGSSYNEQFF. For the CDR3, the DNA is TGTGCCCGCTGTGATGGGGGGGGGCGGGAGGGGAGCTCCTACAATGAGCAGTTCTTC. The chain is built from TRBV2 and TRBJ2-1, with TRBD2 matching 9 bases. CDR3 length: 19 residues. CDR1 and CDR2 from the germline V gene are SNHLY and FYNNEI. The V segment lost 11 bases and the J segment 0 bases; nucleotides outside the gene matches: 20.

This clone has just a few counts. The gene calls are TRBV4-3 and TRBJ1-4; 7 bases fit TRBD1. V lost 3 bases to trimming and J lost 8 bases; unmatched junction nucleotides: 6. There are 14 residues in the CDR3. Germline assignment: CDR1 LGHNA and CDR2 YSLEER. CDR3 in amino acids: CASSHRQGWEKLFF. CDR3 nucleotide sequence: TGCGCCAGCAGCCACAGACAGGGTTGGGAAAAACTGTTTTTT.

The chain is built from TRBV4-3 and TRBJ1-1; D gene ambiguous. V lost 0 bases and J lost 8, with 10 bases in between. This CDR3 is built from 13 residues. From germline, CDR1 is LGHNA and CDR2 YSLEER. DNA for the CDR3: TGCGCCAGCAGCCAAGATATATCAGCGGAAGCTTTCTTT. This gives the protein CASSQDISAEAFF.

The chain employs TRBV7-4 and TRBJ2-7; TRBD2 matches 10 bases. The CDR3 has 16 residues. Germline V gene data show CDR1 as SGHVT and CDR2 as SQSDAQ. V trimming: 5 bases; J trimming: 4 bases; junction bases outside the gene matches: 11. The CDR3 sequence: CASSQGRLAGEYEQYF. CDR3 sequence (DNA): TGTGCCAGCAGCCAAGGACGGCTAGCGGGGGAATACGAGCAGTACTTC.

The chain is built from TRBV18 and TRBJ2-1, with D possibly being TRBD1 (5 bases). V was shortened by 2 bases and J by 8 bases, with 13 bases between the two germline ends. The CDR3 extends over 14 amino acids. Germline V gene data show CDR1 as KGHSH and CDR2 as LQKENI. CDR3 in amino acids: CASSPLGQKDEQFF. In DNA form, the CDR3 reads TGTGCCAGCTCACCATTGGGGCAGAAGGATGAGCAGTTCTTC. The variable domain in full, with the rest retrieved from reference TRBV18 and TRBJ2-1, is NAGVMQNPRHLVRRRGQEARLRCSPMKGHSHVYWYRQLPEEGLKFMVYLQKENIIDESGMPKERFSAEFPKEGPSILRIQQVVRGDSAAYFCASSPLGQKDEQFFGPGTRLTVL.

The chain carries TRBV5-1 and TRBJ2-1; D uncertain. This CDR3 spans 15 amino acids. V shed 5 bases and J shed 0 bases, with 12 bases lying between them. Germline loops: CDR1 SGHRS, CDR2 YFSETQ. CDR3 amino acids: CASRDGRSSYNEQFF. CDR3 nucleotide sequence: TGCGCCAGCAGGGATGGAAGGAGCTCCTACAATGAGCAGTTCTTC.

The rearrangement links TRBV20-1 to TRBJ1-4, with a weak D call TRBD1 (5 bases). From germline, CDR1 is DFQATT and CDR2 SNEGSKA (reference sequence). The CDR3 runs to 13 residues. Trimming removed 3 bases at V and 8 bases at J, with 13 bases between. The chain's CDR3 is CSASAGRFEKLFF. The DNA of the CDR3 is TGCAGTGCTAGTGCGGGACGATTCGAAAAACTGTTTTTT.

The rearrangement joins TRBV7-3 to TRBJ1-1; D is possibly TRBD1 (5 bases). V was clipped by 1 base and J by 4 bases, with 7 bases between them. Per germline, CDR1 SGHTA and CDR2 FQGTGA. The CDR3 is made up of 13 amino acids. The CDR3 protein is CASSLIQATEAFF. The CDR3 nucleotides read TGTGCCAGCAGCTTAATACAGGCCACTGAAGCTTTCTTT. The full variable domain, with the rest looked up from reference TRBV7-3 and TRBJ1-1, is GAGVSQTPSNKVTEKGKYVELRCDPISGHTALYWYRQSLGQGPEFLIYFQGTGAADDSGLPNDRFFAVRPEGSVSTLKIQRTERGDSAVYLCASSLIQATEAFFGQGTRLTVV.

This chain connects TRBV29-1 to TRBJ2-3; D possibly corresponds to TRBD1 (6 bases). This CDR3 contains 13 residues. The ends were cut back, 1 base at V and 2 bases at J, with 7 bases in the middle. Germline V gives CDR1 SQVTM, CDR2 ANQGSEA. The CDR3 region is CSVEGDNTDTQYF. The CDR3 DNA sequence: TGCAGCGTTGAAGGGGACAACACAGATACGCAGTATTTT.

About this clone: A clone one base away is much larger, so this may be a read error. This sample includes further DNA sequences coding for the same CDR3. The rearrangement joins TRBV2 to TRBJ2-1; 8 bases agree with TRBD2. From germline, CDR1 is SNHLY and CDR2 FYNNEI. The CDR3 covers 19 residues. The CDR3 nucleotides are TGTGCCAGCTGTGACGGGGGGGGGCGGGTGGGGAGCTCCTACAATGAGCAGTTCTTC. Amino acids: CASCDGGGRVGSSYNEQFF.

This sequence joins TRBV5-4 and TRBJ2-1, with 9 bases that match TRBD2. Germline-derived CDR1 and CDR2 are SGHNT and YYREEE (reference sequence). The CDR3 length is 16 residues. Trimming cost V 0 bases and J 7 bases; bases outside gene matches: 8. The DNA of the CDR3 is TGTGCCAGCAGCTTGGTCTTGACTAGCGGAAAAAATGAGCAGTTCTTC. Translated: CASSLVLTSGKNEQFF.

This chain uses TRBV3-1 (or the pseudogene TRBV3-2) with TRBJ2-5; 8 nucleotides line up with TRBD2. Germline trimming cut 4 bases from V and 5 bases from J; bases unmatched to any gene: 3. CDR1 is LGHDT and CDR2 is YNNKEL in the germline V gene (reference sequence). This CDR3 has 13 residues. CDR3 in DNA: TGTGCCAGCAGCCCGGCTAGCGGGGAGACCCAGTACTTC. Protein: CASSPASGETQYF.

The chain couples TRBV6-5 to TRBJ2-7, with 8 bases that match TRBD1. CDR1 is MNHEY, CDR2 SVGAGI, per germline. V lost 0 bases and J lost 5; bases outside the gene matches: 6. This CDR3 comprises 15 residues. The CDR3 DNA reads TGTGCCAGCAGTTACTCACGGACAGGGCGGAACGAGCAGTACTTC. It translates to CASSYSRTGRNEQYF.

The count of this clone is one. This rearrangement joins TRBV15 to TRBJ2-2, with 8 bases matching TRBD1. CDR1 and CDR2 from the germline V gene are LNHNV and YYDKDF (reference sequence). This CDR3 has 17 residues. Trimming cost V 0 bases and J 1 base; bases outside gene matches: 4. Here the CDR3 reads CATSREGGTGNTGELFF. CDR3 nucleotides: TGTGCCACCAGCAGAGAAGGAGGGACAGGGAACACCGGGGAGCTGTTTTTT.

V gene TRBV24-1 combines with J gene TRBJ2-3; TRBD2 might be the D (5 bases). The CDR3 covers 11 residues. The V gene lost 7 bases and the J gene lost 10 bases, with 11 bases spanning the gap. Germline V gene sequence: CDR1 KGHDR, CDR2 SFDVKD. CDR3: CATRNGLSQYF. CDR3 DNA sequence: TGTGCCACCAGAAACGGACTCTCGCAGTATTTT.

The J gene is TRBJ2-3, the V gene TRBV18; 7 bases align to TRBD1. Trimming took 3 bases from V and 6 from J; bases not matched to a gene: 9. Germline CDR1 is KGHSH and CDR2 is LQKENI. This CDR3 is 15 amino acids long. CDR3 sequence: CASSPSGQPRDTQYF. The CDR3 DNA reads TGTGCCAGCTCACCCTCGGGACAGCCGAGGGATACGCAGTATTTT.

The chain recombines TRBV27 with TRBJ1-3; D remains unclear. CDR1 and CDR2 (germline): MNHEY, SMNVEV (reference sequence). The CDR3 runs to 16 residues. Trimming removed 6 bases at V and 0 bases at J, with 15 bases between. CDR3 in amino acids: CASSPLGGLSGNTIYF. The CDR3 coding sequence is TGTGCCAGCAGCCCCCTCGGTGGCCTCTCTGGAAACACCATATATTTT.

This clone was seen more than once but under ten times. CDR3 sequence: CASSQGLAGATRSTDTQYF. CDR3 DNA: TGCGCCAGCAGCCAGGGACTAGCGGGAGCCACCCGATCCACAGATACGCAGTATTTT. V and J are TRBV4-1 and TRBJ2-3; 14 bases map to TRBD2. Germline V lookup: CDR1 MGHRA, CDR2 YSYEKL. The trim removed 3 bases at V and 2 bases at J, leaving 10 bases unmatched. The CDR3 spans 19 residues.